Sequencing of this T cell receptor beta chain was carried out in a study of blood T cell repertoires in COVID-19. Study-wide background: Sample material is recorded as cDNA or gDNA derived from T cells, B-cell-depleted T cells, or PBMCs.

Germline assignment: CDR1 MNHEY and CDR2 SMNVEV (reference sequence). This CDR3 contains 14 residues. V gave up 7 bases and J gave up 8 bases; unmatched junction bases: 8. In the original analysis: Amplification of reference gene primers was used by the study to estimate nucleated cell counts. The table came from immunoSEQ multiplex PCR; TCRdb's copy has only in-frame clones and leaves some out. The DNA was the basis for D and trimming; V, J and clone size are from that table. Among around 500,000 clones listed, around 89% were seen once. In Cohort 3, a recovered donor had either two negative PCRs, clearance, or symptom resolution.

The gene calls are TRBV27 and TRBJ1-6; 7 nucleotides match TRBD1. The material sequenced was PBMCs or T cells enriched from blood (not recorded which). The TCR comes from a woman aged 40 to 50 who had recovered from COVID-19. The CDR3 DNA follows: TGTGCCAGCAAAATTAACAGGGGCGATTCACCCCTCCACTTT. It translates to CASKINRGDSPLHF.